This T cell receptor beta chain was sequenced during a study of cytomegalovirus exposure and HLA in healthy donors (dated by TCRdb to 2017 to 2019). Background on the whole study: An earlier analysis of approximately 550 of the donors reported 250 to 300 Gb of sequence data and 100 million to 130 million unique TCR beta sequences from about 179 million T cells. Around 320 gigabases of sequencing data and tens of millions of unique TCR sequences were included in an early release covering roughly 600 HLA-typed donors. Among the roughly 400 genotyped donors, more than 70% belonged to the genetic ancestry cluster associated with self-reported Caucasian donors. The study aimed to test whether cataloging public T cell receptors could reveal signatures of past pathogen exposure. Using immunosequencing, the study profiled T cell repertoires from some 670 subjects and related those repertoires to cytomegalovirus serostatus. In addition to the first cohort of 666 subjects, a separate validation cohort of 130 or so different subjects was used. The study combined high-throughput TCR immunosequencing, statistical association of individual TCRs with disease status, and machine learning to predict cytomegalovirus infection status. In a later analysis, previously published TCR beta repertoires from some 640 donors were re-analyzed and high-resolution HLA genotyping was added so that TCR occurrence patterns could be studied. Rather than drawing on any new phenotypic data, the later analysis identified candidate immune exposures from TCR beta sequences and the way those sequences occurred across donors. An earlier analysis of 587 of the donors applied high-throughput TCR beta sequencing to assess whether each TCR beta V gene segment acted as functional or pseudogenic. Donor age, sex, ethnicity and CMV serostatus were compiled alongside the repertoire data. A later genetic analysis used genome-wide SNP genotypes for about 60% of the roughly 700 donors, treating that subset as a discovery cohort. Every repertoire in the discovery cohort had been generated on one and the same sequencing platform. HLA typing included class I and class II loci at four-digit resolution. The number of donors typed differed by locus, with about 629-640 for A, B, C, DRB1 and DQB1, approximately 500 for DQA1, nearly 610 for DPA1, and 450 to 480 for DPB1. About five DR-DQ haplotypes were treated as single units for association and clustering because of strong linkage in the cohort. Across some 400 genotyped donors of the cohort, an average of approximately 240,000 unique TCR beta nucleotide sequences per donor were sequenced, and roughly a sixth of those sequences were non-productive. Overall results and qualifications from the work: Some IMGT-functional V segments, including TRBV6-2 and TRBV6-3, could not be distinguished by the 87-base-pair reads and were therefore excluded. Correlated functional status among segregating V segments might be attributable to linkage disequilibrium, but an unknown experimental factor could not be ruled out. In vitro tests confirmed that a few of the cytomegalovirus-associated TCR beta chains recognize cytomegalovirus antigens. In this cohort, only TCR beta chains were sequenced, and detectable features were limited by the absence of alpha or paired-chain data. Immune exposure information for the cohort was limited to CMV serostatus. A later analysis associated 15,000 or so TCR beta sequences with specific HLA alleles at a false discovery rate of 0.05. The earlier analysis of 587 of the donors excluded approximately 17 rarely observed V segments, including chromosome 9 orphons, because counts were too low. A cluster of highly shared sequence variants was judged likely to be a technical artifact of the sequencing pipeline. Presence/absence analyses assumed roughly uniform sequencing depth across donors, an assumption that may not hold. In the study, about 150 TCR beta chains were listed as associated with cytomegalovirus. A further reported finding was that TCR beta sequences accurately predicted the HLA-A and HLA-B alleles for most subjects in the first cohort. Compared with equally common non-associated chains, HLA-associated TCR beta chains in a later analysis were more clonally expanded and had lower generation probabilities. Across donors, most TCR sequences were observed very rarely, whereas some public TCRs were present in many individuals. It was suggested by the authors that the approach could potentially be generalized to other disease states and immunological phenotypes. Strong co-occurrence of HLA alleles, especially DR and DQ, made assigning TCR associations to individual alleles difficult. In a later analysis, several top co-occurrence clusters were reported to appear linked to parvovirus B19, influenza, CMV and Epstein-Barr virus. In a later analysis, TCR association rates were found to vary across HLA loci, with the most associated TCRs seen for DRB1 alleles and the fewest for HLA-C alleles. Most CMV-associated TCR beta chains appeared to be HLA-restricted in a later analysis, and the HLA associations seemed to be driven largely by CMV exposure. The classifier was reported to diagnose cytomegalovirus status with high specificity and sensitivity in both the original cohort and the validation cohort. Because HLA typing was unavailable for some donors at each locus, only the typed subset was used in association tests. A later genetic analysis associated a missense DCLRE1C variant with V-gene and J-gene trimming of TCR beta chains, and an independent cohort replicated the association. An earlier analysis of approximately 590 of the donors showed that most TCR beta V segments appeared in productive rearrangements either about 87% or about 30% of the time, which broadly matched IMGT annotations. In a later genetic analysis, fewer N-insertions in productive TCRs were reported among donors in an Asian-associated ancestry cluster than the 666-donor mean.

Spanning cysteine to phenylalanine, the CDR3 consists of 17 amino acids. Kept here is only the CDR3 DNA, which spans 51 bases and is read in frame from base 1. The cohort consisted of fewer than 700 healthy bone marrow donors. At the time of sampling, every cohort member was nominally healthy, though immune exposures that went unrecorded were likely present. The donor tested CMV seronegative and was one of the 352 seronegative cohort members. A peripheral blood sample was collected from each donor, and TCR beta sequencing was performed on peripheral blood mononuclear cells. Genomic DNA extraction from the blood cell samples was performed with the Qiagen DNeasy Blood Extraction Kit. The library was produced with the immunoSEQ multiplex PCR assay. For the multiplex PCR, a mixture combining 60 forward primers for TCR Vbeta segments and 13 reverse primers for TCR Jbeta segments was used. A multiplex PCR assay on genomic DNA amplified the CDR3 region of rearranged TCR beta genes. Amplified TCR beta libraries were sequenced as 87-base-pair reads on the Illumina HiSeq System. As for how the authors treated the data: In a later analysis, approximately 74 million unique TCR beta chains were counted across the approximately 640 repertoires, and around 10 million of these chains were shared by at least two donors. Raw reads were error-corrected and collapsed into unique sequences with a nearest-neighbor algorithm that merged closely related sequences to remove PCR and sequencing errors. CDR3 sequences were aligned to IMGT reference sequences to assign V, D and J gene segments. For a sequence to be retained, a match of at least six nucleotides was required to both a V gene segment and a J gene segment. Rearrangements were called productive when the CDR3 lacked stop codons and stayed in frame with V and J; all others were non-productive. Following IMGT convention, CDR3 was defined as the stretch from the second conserved V-encoded cysteine to the conserved J-encoded phenylalanine. The earlier analysis of about 620 of the donors excluded sequences that lacked an unambiguous match to a single V gene segment. In an earlier analysis of 587 of the donors, V segments were called functional above 56.7% productive rearrangements and were called segregating when the between-donor standard deviation exceeded 5%. A statistical classification framework was developed to diagnose cytomegalovirus status using the catalog of TCR beta chain sequences. In a later analysis, V and J genes were assigned by comparing TCR nucleotide sequences against IMGT/GENE-DB human TR gene sequences. Using the TCRdist pipeline, a later analysis assigned CDR3 sequences along with most-parsimonious VDJ recombination scenarios. A later analysis defined each TCR beta chain by its CDR3 amino acid sequence plus V-gene family, and excluded reads lacking a unique V-gene family. In a later analysis, fewer than 600 highly shared, low-generation-probability nucleotide sequences were removed to address suspected cross-contamination and a sequencing artifact. A later analysis calculated a clonal expansion index for each public chain from normalized within-repertoire ranks of inferred template counts. A later analysis computed generation probabilities with a VDJ recombination model fitted to out-of-frame rearrangements, and checked the results against IGoR. In a later analysis, hypergeometric tests were used to score TCR-TCR, TCR-HLA and TCR-CMV co-occurrence, with a repertoire-size bias correction applied to TCR pairs. In a later analysis, false discovery rates were estimated by permuting HLA or CMV assignments 20 times. In a later analysis, co-occurring TCRs were grouped with DBSCAN, and TCRdist sequence similarity was added when clustering was performed within HLA-allele-positive subsets. Co-occurrence clustering excluded repertoires with fewer than 30,000 or more than 120,000 public chains, plus five with anomalous nucleotide sharing. Entries here come from immuneACCESS through TCRdb and include only in-frame sequences with V and J called. Some clones fail to appear in such tables; in the studies checked, an unresolved V gene covers under half of the shortfall, and the cause of the remainder is unknown. Clonal size and the V and J genes are those of that table, whereas D and trimming came from the DNA. The sample records some 120,000 clones, over 65% of which are singletons. The ten largest clones represent about 1.7% of the sample.

Regarding this clone: What this receptor recognizes is not known. Base quality data are lacking; no much larger clone is found one base away.

The chain is assembled from TRBV21-1 and TRBJ1-1; TRBD1 is taken as the D call from the table, unchecked against the DNA. TRBV21-1 is designated a pseudogene. Source material: PBMCs. The sequence derives from a man younger than 35 in good health and CMV-seronegative. The CDR3 in this case is CASSKEGDRDRRTEAFF. DNA sequence: TGTGCCAGCAGCAAAGAAGGGGACAGGGATCGGAGGACTGAAGCTTTCTTT.